This T cell receptor beta chain was captured by sequencing in a study of T cell responses to AZD1222 COVID-19 vaccine. Study-wide findings and caveats: Dominant at 160-218 and 743-854, vaccine-associated CD4 TCRs also spanned spike. A rise in Spike-specific TCR breadth and depth followed two AZD1222 doses. Among the donors, most were white British and more were female, and clonal diversity was possibly underestimated.

CDR3 length: 15 residues. Germline assignment: CDR1 MNHEY and CDR2 SMNVEV (reference sequence). V was clipped by 7 bases and J by 8 bases; unmatched bases: 16. TCRdb's table, derived via immunoSEQ multiplex PCR, lists solely in-frame clones and lacks some. The table has about 180,000 clones, approximately 90% seen once. Comments on this clone: Its target is unknown.

This specimen consisted of peripheral blood, obtained on day 0 of AZD1222 vaccination. The chain combines TRBV27 with TRBJ1-2; 7 nucleotides agree with TRBD1. The source is an adult in good health. The CDR3 nucleotides are TGTGCCAGCAAACGCGACAGGGCAAGGGACTTGGGCTACACCTTC. Translating gives CASKRDRARDLGYTF.